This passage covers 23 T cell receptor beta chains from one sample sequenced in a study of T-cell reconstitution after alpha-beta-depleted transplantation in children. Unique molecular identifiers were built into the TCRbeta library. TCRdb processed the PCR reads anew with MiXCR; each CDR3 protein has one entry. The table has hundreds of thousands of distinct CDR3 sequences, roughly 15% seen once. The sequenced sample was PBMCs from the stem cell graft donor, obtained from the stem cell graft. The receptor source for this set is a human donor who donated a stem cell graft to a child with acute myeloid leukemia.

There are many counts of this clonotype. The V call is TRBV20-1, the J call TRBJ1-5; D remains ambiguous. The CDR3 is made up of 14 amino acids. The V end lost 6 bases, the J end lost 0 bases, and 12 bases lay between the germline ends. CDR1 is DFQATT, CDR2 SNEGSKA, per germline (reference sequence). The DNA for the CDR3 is TGCAGTGCCCCGGCGGTGGATAGCAATCAGCCCCAGCATTTT. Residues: CSAPAVDSNQPQHF.

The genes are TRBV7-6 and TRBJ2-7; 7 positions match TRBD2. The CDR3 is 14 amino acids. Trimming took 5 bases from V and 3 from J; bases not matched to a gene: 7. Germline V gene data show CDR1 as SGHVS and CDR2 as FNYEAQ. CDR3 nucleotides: TGTGCCAGCAGCGCCACTCGCGGGGGCTACGAGCAGTACTTC. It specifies CASSATRGGYEQYF.

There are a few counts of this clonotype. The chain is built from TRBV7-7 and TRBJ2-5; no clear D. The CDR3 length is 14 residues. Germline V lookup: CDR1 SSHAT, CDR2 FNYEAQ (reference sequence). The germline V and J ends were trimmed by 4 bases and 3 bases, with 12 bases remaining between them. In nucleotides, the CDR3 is TGTGCCAGCAGCTCACGGACGGAAAAAGAGACCCAGTACTTC. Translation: CASSSRTEKETQYF.

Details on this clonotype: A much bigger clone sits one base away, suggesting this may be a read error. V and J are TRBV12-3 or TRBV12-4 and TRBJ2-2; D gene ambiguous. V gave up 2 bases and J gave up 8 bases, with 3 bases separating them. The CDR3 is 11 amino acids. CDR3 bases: TGTGCCAGCAGTTTACGGGGGGAGCTGTTTTTT. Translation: CASSLRGELFF.

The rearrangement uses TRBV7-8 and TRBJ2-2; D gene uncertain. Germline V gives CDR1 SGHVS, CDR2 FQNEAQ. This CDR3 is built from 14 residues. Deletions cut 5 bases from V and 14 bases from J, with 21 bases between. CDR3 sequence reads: CASSPTPDSLPLFF. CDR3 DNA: TGTGCCAGCAGCCCCACCCCAGACTCCTTACCCCTGTTTTTT. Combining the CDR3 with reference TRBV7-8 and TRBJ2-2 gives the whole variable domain GAGVSQSPRYKVAKRGQDVALRCDPISGHVSLFWYQQALGQGPEFLTYFQNEAQLDKSGLPSDRFFAERPEGSVSTLKIQRTQQEDSAVYLCASSPTPDSLPLFFGEGSRLTVL.

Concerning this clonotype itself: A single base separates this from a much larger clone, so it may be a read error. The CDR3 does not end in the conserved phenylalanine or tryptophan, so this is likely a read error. The chain's CDR3 is CSAPKGLNQPQHS. Written as DNA, the CDR3 is TGCAGTGCCCCGAAGGGGCTTAATCAGCCCCAGCATTCT. V and J are TRBV20-1 and TRBJ1-5, with D maybe TRBD1 (5 bases). CDR3 length: 13 amino acids. Trimming shortened V by 6 bases and J by 4 bases, and 13 bases separated the two germline ends. The germline V gene has CDR1 DFQATT and CDR2 SNEGSKA (reference sequence).

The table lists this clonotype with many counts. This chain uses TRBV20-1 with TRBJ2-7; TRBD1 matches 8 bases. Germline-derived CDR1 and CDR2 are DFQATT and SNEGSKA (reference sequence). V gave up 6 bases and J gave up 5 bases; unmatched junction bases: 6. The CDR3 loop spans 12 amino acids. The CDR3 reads CSASGQGDEQYV. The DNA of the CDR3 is TGCAGTGCCTCCGGACAGGGTGACGAGCAGTACGTC.

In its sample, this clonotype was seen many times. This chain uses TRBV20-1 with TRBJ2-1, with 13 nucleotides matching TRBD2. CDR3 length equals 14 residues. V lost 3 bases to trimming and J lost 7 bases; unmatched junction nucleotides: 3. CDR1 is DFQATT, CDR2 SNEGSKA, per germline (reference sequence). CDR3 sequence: CSASPGLAGNEQFF. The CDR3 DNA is TGCAGTGCTAGTCCGGGACTAGCGGGGAATGAGCAGTTCTTC.

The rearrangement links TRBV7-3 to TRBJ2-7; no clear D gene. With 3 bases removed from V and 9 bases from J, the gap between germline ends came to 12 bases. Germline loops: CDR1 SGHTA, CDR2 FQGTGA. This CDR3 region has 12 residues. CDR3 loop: CASSLGSGPQYF. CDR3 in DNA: TGTGCCAGCAGCTTGGGATCCGGACCGCAGTACTTC.

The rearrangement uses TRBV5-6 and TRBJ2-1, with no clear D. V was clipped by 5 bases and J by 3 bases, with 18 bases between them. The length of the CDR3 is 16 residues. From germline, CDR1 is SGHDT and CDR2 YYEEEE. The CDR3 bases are TGTGCCAGCAGTCCCGCGGCCAGTGTCTACTACAATGAGCAGTTCTTC. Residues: CASSPAASVYYNEQFF.

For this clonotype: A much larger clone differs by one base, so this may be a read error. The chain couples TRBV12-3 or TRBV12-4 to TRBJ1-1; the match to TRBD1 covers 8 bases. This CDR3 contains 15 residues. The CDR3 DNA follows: TGTGCCAGCAGCAGGACCGGGACAGGTAACACTGAAGTTTTCTTT. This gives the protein CASSRTGTGNTEVFF.

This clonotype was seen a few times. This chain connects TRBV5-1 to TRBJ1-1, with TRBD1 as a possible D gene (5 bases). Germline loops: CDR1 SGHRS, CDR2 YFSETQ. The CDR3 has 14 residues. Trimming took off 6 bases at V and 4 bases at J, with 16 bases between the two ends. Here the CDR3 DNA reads TGCGCCAGCACCCCAGGGTTGCTGACCACTGAAGCTTTCTTT. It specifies CASTPGLLTTEAFF.

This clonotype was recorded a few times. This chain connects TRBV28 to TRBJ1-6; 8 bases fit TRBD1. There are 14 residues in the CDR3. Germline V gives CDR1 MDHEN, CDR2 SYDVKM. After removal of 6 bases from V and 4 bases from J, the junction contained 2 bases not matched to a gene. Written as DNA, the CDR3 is TGTGCCAGCAGGGGACAGGAGTATAATTCACCCCTCCACTTT. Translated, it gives CASRGQEYNSPLHF.

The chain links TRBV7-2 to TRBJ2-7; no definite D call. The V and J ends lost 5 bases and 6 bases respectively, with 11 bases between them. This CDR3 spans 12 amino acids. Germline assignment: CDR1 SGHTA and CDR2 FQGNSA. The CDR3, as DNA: TGTGCCAGCAGCCCCCGACGATCCGAGCAGTACTTC. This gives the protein CASSPRRSEQYF. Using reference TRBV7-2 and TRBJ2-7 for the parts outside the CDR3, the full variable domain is GAGVSQSPSNKVTEKGKDVELRCDPISGHTALYWYRQSLGQGLEFLIYFQGNSAPDKSGLPSDRFSAERTGGSVSTLTIQRTQQEDSAVYLCASSPRRSEQYFGPGTRLTVT.

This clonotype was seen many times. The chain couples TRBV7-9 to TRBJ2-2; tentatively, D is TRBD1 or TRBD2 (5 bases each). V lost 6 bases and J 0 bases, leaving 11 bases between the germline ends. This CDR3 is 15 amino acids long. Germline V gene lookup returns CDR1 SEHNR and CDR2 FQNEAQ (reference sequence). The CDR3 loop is CASSPRGANTGELFF. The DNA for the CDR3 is TGTGCCAGCAGTCCCCGAGGGGCGAACACCGGGGAGCTGTTTTTT.

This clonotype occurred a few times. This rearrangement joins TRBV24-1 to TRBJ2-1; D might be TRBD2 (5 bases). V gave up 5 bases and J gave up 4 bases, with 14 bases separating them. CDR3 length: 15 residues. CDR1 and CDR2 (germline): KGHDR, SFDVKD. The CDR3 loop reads CATSAAEGGYNEQFF. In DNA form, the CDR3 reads TGTGCCACCAGTGCCGCAGAGGGCGGTTACAATGAGCAGTTCTTC.

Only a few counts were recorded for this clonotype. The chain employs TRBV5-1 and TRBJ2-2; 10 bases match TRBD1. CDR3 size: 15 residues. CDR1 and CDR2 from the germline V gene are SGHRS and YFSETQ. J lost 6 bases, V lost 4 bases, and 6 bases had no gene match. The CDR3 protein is CASSRGTGESGELFF. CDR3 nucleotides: TGCGCCAGCAGCCGAGGGACAGGGGAATCCGGGGAGCTGTTTTTT. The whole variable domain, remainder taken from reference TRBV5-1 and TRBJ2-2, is KAGVTQTPRYLIKTRGQQVTLSCSPISGHRSVSWYQQTPGQGLQFLFEYFSETQRNKGNFPGRFSGRQFSNSRSEMNVSTLELGDSALYLCASSRGTGESGELFFGEGSRLTVL.

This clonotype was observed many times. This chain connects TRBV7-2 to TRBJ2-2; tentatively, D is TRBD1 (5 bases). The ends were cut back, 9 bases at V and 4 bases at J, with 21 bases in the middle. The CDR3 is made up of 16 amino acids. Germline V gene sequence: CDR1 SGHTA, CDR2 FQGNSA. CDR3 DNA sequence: TGTGCCAGTAAAACTGAGACAGCCGACGTCACCGGGGAGCTGTTTTTT. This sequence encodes CASKTETADVTGELFF.

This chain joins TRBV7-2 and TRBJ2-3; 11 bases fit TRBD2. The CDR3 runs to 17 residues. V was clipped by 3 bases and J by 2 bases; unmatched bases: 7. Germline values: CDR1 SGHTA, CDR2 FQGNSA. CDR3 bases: TGTGCCAGCAGCTTTATACTAGCGGGGGACTCCACAGATACGCAGTATTTT. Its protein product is CASSFILAGDSTDTQYF.

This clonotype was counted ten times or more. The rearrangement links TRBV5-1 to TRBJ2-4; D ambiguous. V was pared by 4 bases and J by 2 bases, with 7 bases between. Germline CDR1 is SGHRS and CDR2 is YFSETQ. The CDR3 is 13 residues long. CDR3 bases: TGCGCCAGCAGCCCTTTTCCCAAAAACATTCAGTACTTC. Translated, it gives CASSPFPKNIQYF. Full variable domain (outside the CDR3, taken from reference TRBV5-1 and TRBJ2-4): KAGVTQTPRYLIKTRGQQVTLSCSPISGHRSVSWYQQTPGQGLQFLFEYFSETQRNKGNFPGRFSGRQFSNSRSEMNVSTLELGDSALYLCASSPFPKNIQYFGAGTRLSVL.

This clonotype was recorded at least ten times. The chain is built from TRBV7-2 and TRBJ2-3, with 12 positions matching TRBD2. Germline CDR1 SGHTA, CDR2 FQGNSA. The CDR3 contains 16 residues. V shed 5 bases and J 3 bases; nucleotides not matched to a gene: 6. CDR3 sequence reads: CASSGRLAGATDTQYF. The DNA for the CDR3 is TGTGCCAGCAGCGGCCGACTAGCGGGGGCGACAGATACGCAGTATTTT.

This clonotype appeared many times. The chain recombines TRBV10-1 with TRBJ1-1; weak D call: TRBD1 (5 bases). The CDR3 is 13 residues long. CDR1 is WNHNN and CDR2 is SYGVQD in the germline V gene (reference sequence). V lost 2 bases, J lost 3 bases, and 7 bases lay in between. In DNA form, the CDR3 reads TGCGCCAGCAGTGAGCAGGGACACACTGAAGCTTTCTTT. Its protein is CASSEQGHTEAFF.

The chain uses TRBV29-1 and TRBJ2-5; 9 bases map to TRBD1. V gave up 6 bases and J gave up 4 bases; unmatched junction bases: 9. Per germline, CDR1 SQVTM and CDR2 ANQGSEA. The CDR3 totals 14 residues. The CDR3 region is CSVGRDRDRETQYF. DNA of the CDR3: TGCAGCGTCGGCCGGGACAGGGACCGAGAGACCCAGTACTTC.